A selection of T cell receptor beta chains follows, all from one sample in a study of blood T cell repertoires in COVID-19. Profiled with immunoSEQ multiplex PCR; TCRdb holds only in-frame clones, not every one. The table includes 100,000 to 150,000 clones, approximately 89% detected once. The sample consisted of peripheral blood. The receptors originated from a woman over 75 with COVID-19, enrolled during active disease. CDR3s include the opening cysteine and the closing phenylalanine or tryptophan.

TRBJ1-1	TRBV6-5	CASSHNRGNTEAFF
TRBJ2-7	TRBV5-6	CASSRSMERMEQYF
TRBJ2-2	TRBV5-1	CASRLGTSGTTGELFF
TRBJ1-2	TRBV4-3	CASSRGTGENYGYTF
TRBJ1-2	TRBV6-5	CASSNIDRVAGYTF
TRBJ2-1	TRBV29-1	CSARDRGSYNEQFF
TRBJ1-5	TRBV28	CASLRTGRYQPQHF
TRBJ2-7	TRBV7-9	CASSDRTKAVNEQYF
TRBJ2-1	TRBV6-5	CASREGFDNEQFF
TRBJ1-4	TRBV4-2	CASSRNRVFNEKLFF
TRBJ2-2	TRBV4-2	CASSQEGDAAGVAGELFF
TRBJ1-5	TRBV2	CASSEIRGNQPQHF
TRBJ1-2	TRBV15	CATSRGRTGGGYTF
TRBJ2-3	TRBV13	CASSFSGTDTQYF
TRBJ1-1	TRBV4-2	CASSQDPGQGNTEAFF
TRBJ2-5	TRBV12-3/TRBV12-4	CASSLVEGETQYF
TRBJ2-2	TRBV7-2	CASRSRGDTGELFF
TRBJ2-1	TRBV5-1	CASSWGDRTSSYNEQFF
TRBJ2-7	TRBV9	CASSPGQVSYEQYF
TRBJ2-7	TRBV19	CASSITGPSYEQYF
TRBJ1-6	TRBV5-1	CASSLDSGSSDNSPLHF
TRBJ2-1	TRBV7-2	CASSLARTSPNEQFF
TRBJ1-6	TRBV18	CASSAARGSPLHF
TRBJ2-5	TRBV9	CASSVRQKETQYF
TRBJ2-1	TRBV28	CASSLWTSGSYEQFF
TRBJ1-1	TRBV19	CASSIQGAGTEAFF
TRBJ2-7	TRBV5-6	CASSLGQGAYEQYF
TRBJ2-5	TRBV5-4	CASSLLQGETQYF
TRBJ2-1	TRBV11-3	CASSLRERNEQFF
TRBJ1-1	TRBV6-5	CASGWTGQNTEAFF
TRBJ2-7	TRBV28	CASSLRGQGRYEQYF
TRBJ2-1	TRBV2	CASNLAGTSAEQFF
TRBJ1-6	TRBV9	CASSGGQRNSPLHF
TRBJ2-7	TRBV11-1	CASSTGLAGEYEQYF
TRBJ2-7	TRBV5-1	CASSASSPPKDEQYF
TRBJ1-4	TRBV28	CASSFQQGNQKLFF
TRBJ2-7	TRBV5-4	CASSLSPREGEQYF
TRBJ1-2	TRBV28	CASTDATANYGYTF
TRBJ2-7	TRBV6-4	CASSDSIQGSSYEQYF
TRBJ1-1	TRBV10-3	CAISGQTNTEAFF
TRBJ2-6	TRBV28	CASSLPSSGANVLTF
TRBJ1-6	TRBV4-2	CASSQWTGDYSPLHF
TRBJ1-5	TRBV19	CASSSSKGTGGVQPQHF
TRBJ2-3	TRBV18	CASSPSYSFTDTQYF
TRBJ2-7	TRBV12-3/TRBV12-4	CASSLRGTGQYF
TRBJ2-7	TRBV27	CASSLPASGSYEQYF
TRBJ2-1	TRBV6-6	CASSPEGSGSVEQFF
TRBJ2-7	TRBV18	CASSPLAGYEQYF
TRBJ1-1	TRBV7-2	CASSAAGQGSTEAFF
TRBJ2-1	TRBV2	CASTREQSYNEQFF
TRBJ2-1	TRBV7-9	CASSLRQLNEQFF
TRBJ2-7	TRBV20-1	CSASVASGSHEQYF
TRBJ2-3	TRBV7-2	CASSFLTSVATDTQYF
TRBJ1-1	TRBV15	CATSRNYGNTEAFF
TRBJ2-5	TRBV3-1/TRBV3-2	CASSPDSGNQETQYF